This T cell receptor beta chain is drawn from a study of vaccination effects on CD4 cells after COVID-19 (dated by TCRdb to 2021 to 2024). With regard to the full study: Post-vaccine samples across the study were collected a median of 72 days after the second dose, with a range of 14 to 241. SARS-CoV-2 spike-specific CD4+ TCR repertoires from before and after mRNA vaccination were compared in COVID-19 convalescent patients and in infection-naive vaccine recipients. Altogether, roughly 10 COVID-19 convalescent patients and 4 SARS-CoV-2-naive healthy vaccine recipients made up the full study. Cultures from other donors in the study were sequenced with the Oncomine TCR Beta short-read assay on an Illumina iSeq 100. Points the paper makes about the study in general: The study was limited by a small number of convalescent patients, and early post-infection timepoints were lacking. Both infection-induced and vaccine-induced clones contracted markedly at late post-vaccination timepoints, which is consistent with waning T cell responses. In healthy vaccine recipients, vaccine-induced clones were almost all SARS-CoV-2 mono-reactive, with only 1 of 255 cross-reactive with common cold coronaviruses.

As concerns this clone: It lacks a known antigen. No quality values exist for individual bases; no much larger clone is one base distant.

In the ViraFEST assay, PBMC were stimulated with viral peptide pools, and TCR sequencing was then used to find antigen-specific CD4+ T cell clonotypes based on their expansion. After roughly 11 days of culture, CD4+ T cells were isolated with the EasySep CD4+ T cell isolation kit. Participants received two doses of either the BNT162b2 or the mRNA-1273 mRNA SARS-CoV-2 vaccine. Healthy vaccine recipients had no prior SARS-CoV-2 infection, confirmed by negative nucleocapsid antibodies before and after vaccination. Each well held two million PBMC cultured in IMDM containing around 5% human AB serum, around 9.3 IU/ml IL-2 and gentamicin, along with roughly 10 ug/ml peptides. Half of the culture medium was replaced with fresh IL-2-containing medium on days 3 and 7. Unless otherwise noted, each peptide stimulation condition was cultured in triplicate wells. PBMC were separated from whole blood using Ficoll-Paque Plus gradient centrifugation and were then either cryopreserved at -140C or used fresh. The overlapping peptide pools covered the spike proteins of SARS-CoV-2 as well as those of the common cold coronaviruses HCoV-NL63, HCoV-OC43 and HCoV-229E. Genomic DNA was extracted from cultured CD4+ T cells with the QIAamp micro DNA kit.

The CDR3 starts with the cysteine, ends with the phenylalanine, and has 15 residues. The read is trimmed to its CDR3 DNA, 45 bases read in frame from base 1. Reading the germline V gene gives CDR1 SGHRS and CDR2 YFSETQ. The trim is 5 bases for V and 0 bases for J, with a gap of 13 bases between the germline ends. The library relied on the immunoSEQ multiplex PCR assay. DNA from the cultured, isolated CD4+ T cells was subjected to TCR beta CDR3 sequencing. Regarding the original processing steps: Non-productive TCR sequences were removed, reads were trimmed to the CDR3 region, and CDR3s of at least 7 amino acids were retained. The MANAFEST web app was used to pick out antigen-specific clonotypes by comparing their expansion in peptide wells with that in reference cultures. To be called positive, a clone needed expansion at FDR<0.05 compared with the reference and with all other wells, an odds ratio greater than 5, and a frequency greater than 0.1% in two replicate wells. Cross-reactive clonotypes were defined as significantly expanded in SARS-CoV-2 spike wells and in at least one common cold coronavirus spike condition. CDR3 similarity was assessed by Levenshtein distance using the stringdist R package, and unrooted trees were constructed with ape in R 3.6.1. The immuneACCESS repertoire file appears here via TCRdb, limited to in-frame rearrangements. These files lack a portion of the clones; in checked studies, under half of the deficit traces to unresolved V genes, and the cause of the others is not known. V, J and clone size were drawn from that table, and D and trimming were deduced from the DNA. This sample lists 70,000 to 85,000 clones; around 81% were detected once. The ten largest clones capture 1.2% of the sample.

The rearranged chain carries TRBV5-1 and TRBJ2-3; the D gene is not confidently resolved. This receptor was obtained from a human donor who received a COVID-19 vaccine. Here the sequenced sample was CD4+ T cells from PBMCs cultured with HCoV-229E spike peptides, taken after COVID-19 vaccination. The cell subset or site label corresponds to: HCoV-229E spike overlapping peptide pool stimulation. The CDR3 region: CASRRTDTSTDTQYF. The bases read TGCGCCAGCAGACGGACCGACACGAGCACAGATACGCAGTATTTT. Reference TRBV5-1 and TRBJ2-3 genes cover what lies past the CDR3, so the full variable domain is KAGVTQTPRYLIKTRGQQVTLSCSPISGHRSVSWYQQTPGQGLQFLFEYFSETQRNKGNFPGRFSGRQFSNSRSEMNVSTLELGDSALYLCASRRTDTSTDTQYFGPGTRLTVL.